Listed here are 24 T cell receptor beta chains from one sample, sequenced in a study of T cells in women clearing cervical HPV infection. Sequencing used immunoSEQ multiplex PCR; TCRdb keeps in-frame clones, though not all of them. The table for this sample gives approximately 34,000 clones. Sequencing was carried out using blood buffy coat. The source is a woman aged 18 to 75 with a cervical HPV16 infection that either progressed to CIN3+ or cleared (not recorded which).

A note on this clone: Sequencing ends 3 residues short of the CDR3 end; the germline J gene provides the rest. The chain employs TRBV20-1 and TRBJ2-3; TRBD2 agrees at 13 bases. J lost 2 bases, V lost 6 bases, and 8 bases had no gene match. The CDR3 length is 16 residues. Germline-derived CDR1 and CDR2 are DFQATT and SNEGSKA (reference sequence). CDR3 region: CSAITSGGAYTDTQYF. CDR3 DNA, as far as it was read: TGCAGTGCGATTACTAGCGGGGGGGCCTACACAGATACG.

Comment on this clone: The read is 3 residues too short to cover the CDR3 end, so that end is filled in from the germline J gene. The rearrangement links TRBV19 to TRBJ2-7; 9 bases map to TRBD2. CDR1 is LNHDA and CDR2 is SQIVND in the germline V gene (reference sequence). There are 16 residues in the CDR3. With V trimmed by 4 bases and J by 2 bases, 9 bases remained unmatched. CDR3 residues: CASSTSLAGMTYEQYF. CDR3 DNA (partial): TGTGCCAGTAGTACCTCACTAGCGGGCATGACCTACGAG.

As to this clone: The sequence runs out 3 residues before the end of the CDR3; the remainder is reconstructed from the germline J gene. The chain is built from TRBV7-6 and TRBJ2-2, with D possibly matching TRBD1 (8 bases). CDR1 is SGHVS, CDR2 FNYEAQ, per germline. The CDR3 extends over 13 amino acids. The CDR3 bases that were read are TGTGCCAGCAGCTCCTACAGGGGGAGGGGG. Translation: CASSSYRGRG. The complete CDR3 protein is CASSSYRGRGLFF.

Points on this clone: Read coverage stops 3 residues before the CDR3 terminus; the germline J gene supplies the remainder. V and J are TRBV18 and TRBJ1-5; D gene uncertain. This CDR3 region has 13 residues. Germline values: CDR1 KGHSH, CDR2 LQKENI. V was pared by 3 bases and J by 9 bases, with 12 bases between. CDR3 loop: CASSPVVNGPQHF. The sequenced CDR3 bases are TGTGCCAGCTCACCTGTGGTTAACGGGCCC.

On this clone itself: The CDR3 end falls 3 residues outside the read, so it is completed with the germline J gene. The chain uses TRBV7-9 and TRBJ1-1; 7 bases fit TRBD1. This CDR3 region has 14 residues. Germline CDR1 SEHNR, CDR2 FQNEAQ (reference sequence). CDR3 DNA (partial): TGTGCCAGCAGCTTAGGAGGACAGGCGATGCAA. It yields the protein CASSLGGQAMQ. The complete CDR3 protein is CASSLGGQAMQAFF.

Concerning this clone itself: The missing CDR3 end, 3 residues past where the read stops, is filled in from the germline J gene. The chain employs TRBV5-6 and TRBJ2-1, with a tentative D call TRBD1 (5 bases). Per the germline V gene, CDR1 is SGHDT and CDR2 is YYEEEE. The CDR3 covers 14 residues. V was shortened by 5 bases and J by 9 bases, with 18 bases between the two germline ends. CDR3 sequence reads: CASRLWGSSIEQFF. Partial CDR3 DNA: TGTGCCAGCAGGCTGTGGGGCAGCTCCATTGAG.

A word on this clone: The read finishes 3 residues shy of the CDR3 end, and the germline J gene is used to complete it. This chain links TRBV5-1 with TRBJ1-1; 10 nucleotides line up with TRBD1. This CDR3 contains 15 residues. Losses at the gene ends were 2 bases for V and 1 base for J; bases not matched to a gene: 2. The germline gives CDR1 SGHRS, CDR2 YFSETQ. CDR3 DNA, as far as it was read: TGCGCCAGCAGCTTAGGGACAGGGGAGAACACTGAA. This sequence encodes CASSLGTGENTE. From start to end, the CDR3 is CASSLGTGENTEAFF.

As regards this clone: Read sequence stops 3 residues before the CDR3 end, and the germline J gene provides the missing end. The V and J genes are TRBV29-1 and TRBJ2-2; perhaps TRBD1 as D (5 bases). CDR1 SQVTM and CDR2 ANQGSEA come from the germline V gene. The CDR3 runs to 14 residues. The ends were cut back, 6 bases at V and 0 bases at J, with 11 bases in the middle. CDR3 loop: CSVALTANTGELFF. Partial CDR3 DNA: TGCAGCGTGGCCCTGACAGCGAACACCGGGGAG.

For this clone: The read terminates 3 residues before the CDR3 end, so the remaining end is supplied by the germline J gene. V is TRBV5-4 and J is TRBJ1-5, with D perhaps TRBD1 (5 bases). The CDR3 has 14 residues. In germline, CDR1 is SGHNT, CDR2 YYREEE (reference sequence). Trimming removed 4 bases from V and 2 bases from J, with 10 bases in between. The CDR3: CASSAGGGNQPQHF. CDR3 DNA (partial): TGTGCCAGCAGCGCCGGGGGGGGCAATCAGCCC.

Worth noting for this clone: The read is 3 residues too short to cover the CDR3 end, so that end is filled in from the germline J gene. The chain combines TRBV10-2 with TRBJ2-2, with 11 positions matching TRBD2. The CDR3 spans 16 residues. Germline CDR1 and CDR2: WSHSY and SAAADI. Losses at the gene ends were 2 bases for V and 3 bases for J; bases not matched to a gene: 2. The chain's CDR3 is CASSELAGGYTGELFF. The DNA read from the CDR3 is TGCGCCAGCAGTGAGCTAGCGGGGGGCTACACCGGGGAG.

Partial CDR3 DNA: TGTGCCTGGAGTTCGGGGGTGGTGAATTCACCC. Encoded protein: CAWSSGVVNSP. The whole CDR3 protein reads CAWSSGVVNSPLHF. The gene calls are TRBV30 and TRBJ1-6; tentative D call: TRBD1 (5 bases). The CDR3 end falls 3 residues outside the read, so it is completed with the germline J gene. The CDR3 has 14 residues. CDR1 GTSNPN and CDR2 SVGIG come from the germline V gene (reference sequence). V lost 2 bases and J 7 bases, leaving 12 bases between the germline ends.

The CDR3: CASSAFGGPGETQYF. The sequenced part of the CDR3 DNA is TGTGCCAGCAGCGCCTTCGGCGGTCCCGGAGAGACG. The chain uses TRBV7-3 and TRBJ2-3; no clear D. The read halts 3 residues ahead of the CDR3 end, with the missing end drawn from the germline J gene. The germline gives CDR1 SGHTA, CDR2 FQGTGA. This CDR3 is 15 amino acids long.

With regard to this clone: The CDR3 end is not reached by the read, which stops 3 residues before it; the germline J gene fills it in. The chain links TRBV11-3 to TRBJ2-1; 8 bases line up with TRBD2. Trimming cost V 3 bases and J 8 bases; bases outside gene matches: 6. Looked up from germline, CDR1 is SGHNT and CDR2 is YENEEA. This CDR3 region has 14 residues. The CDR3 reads CASSFSTGGYEQFF. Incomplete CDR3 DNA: TGTGCCAGCAGCTTTTCGACGGGGGGGTATGAG.

The CDR3 sequence: CSARDTSYKETQYF. CDR3 bases read: TGCAGTGCTAGAGATACTAGTTATAAAGAGACC. The rearrangement joins TRBV20-1 to TRBJ2-5, with a possible D match to TRBD2 (5 bases). The CDR3 extends 3 residues past the end of the read, so its final part is completed from the germline J gene. Germline assignment: CDR1 DFQATT and CDR2 SNEGSKA (reference sequence). The CDR3 has 14 residues. The V end was cut by 0 bases, the J end by 3 bases, with 11 bases between.

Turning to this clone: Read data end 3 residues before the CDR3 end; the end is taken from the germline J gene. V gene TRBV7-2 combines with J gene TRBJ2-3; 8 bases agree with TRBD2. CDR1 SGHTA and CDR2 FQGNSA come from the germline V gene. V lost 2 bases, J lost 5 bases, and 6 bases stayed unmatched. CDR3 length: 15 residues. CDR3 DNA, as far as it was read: TGTGCCAGCAGCTTAAGGAGCGGGAGACAAGATACG. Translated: CASSLRSGRQDT. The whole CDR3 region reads CASSLRSGRQDTQYF. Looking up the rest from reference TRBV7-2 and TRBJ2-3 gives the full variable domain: GAGVSQSPSNKVTEKGKDVELRCDPISGHTALYWYRQSLGQGLEFLIYFQGNSAPDKSGLPSDRFSAERTGGSVSTLTIQRTQQEDSAVYLCASSLRSGRQDTQYFGPGTRLTVL.

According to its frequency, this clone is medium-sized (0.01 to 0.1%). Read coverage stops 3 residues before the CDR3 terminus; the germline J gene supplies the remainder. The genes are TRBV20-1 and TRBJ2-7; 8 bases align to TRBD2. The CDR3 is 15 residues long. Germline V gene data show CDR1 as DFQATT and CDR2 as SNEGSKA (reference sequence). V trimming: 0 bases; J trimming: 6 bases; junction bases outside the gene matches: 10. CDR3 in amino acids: CSARDQAGEWGEQYF. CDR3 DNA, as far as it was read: TGCAGTGCTAGAGATCAAGCGGGAGAGTGGGGCGAG.

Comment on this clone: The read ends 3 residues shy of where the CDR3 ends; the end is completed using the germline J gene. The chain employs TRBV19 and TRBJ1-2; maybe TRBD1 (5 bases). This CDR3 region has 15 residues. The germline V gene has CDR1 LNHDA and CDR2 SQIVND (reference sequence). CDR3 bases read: TGTGCCAGTAGTATCGGGACTAGCGGGAGTAACGAC. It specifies CASSIGTSGSND. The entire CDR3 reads CASSIGTSGSNDYTF.

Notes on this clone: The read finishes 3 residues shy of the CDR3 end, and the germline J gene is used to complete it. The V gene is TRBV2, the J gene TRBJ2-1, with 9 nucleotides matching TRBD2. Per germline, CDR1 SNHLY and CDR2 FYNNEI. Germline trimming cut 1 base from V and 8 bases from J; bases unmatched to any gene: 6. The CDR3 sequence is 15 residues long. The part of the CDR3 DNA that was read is TGTGCCAGCAGTGAAGTAGGGGGACTAGCCCATGAG. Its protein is CASSEVGGLAHE. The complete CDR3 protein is CASSEVGGLAHEQFF.

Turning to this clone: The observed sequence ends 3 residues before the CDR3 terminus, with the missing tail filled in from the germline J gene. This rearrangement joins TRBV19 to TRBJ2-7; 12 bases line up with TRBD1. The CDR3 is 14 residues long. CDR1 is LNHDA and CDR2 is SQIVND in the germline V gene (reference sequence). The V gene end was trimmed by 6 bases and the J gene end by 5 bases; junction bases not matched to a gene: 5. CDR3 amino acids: CASSLGTGGDEQYF. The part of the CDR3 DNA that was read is TGTGCCAGTAGCCTCGGGACAGGGGGCGACGAG.

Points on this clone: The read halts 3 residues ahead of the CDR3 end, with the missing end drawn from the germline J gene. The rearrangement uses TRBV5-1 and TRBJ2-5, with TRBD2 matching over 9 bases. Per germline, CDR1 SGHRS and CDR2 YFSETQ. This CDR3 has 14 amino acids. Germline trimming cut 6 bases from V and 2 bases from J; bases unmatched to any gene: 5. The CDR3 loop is CASTSGTFQETQYF. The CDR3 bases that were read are TGCGCCAGCACTAGCGGGACCTTTCAAGAGACC.

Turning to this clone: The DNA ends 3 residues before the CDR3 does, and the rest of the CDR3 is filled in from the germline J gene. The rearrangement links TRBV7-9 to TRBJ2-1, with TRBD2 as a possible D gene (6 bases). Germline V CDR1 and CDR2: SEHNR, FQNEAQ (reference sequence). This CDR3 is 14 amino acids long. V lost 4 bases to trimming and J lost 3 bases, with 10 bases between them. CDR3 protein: CASSSGTYYNEQFF. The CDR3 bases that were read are TGTGCCAGCAGCTCGGGGACTTACTACAATGAG.

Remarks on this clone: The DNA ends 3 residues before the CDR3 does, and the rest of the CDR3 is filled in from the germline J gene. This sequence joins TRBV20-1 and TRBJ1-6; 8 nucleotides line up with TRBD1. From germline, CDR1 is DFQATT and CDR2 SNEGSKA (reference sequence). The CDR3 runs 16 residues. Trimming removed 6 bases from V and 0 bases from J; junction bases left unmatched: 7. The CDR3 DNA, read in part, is TGCAGTGCCCAGAGACAGGGGAGCTCCTATAATTCACCC. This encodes CSAQRQGSSYNSP. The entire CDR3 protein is CSAQRQGSSYNSPLHF.

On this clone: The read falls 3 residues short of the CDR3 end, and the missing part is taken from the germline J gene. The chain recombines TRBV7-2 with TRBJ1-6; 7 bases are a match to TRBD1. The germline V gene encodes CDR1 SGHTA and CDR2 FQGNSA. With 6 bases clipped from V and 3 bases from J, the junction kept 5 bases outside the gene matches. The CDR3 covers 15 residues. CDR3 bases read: TGTGCCAGCAGTCCAGCAGGGGGCTATAATTCACCC. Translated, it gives CASSPAGGYNSP. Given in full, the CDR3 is CASSPAGGYNSPLHF.

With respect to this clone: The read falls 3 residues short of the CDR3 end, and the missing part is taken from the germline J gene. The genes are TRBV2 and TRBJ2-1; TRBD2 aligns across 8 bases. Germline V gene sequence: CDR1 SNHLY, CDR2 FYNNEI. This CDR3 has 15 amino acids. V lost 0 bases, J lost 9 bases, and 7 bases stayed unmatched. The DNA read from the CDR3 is TGTGCCAGCAGTGAAGCTAGCGGGATAGCCGGTGAG. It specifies CASSEASGIAGE. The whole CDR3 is CASSEASGIAGEQFF.